This TCR beta chain was obtained from a study of shared clonotypes between healthy human individuals. General observations from the study: The sharing of about 5.3% of naive CD4 clonotypes was seen across several donors. Owing to a small donor count, the genetic and exposure-history diversity represented was limited.

Some clones are missing from TCRdb's copy, which holds only in-frame ones; the method was immunoSEQ multiplex PCR. The table shows more than 2,000,000 clones, with about 92% occurring only once. This CDR3 contains 14 residues. With V trimmed by 6 bases and J by 3 bases, 6 bases remained unmatched. Germline V gives CDR1 SNHLY, CDR2 FYNNEI. Comments on this clone: The antigen is not known.

The sequenced sample consisted of naive CD4+ T cells from PBMCs. This sample's subset: CD45RA+ positively selected. The TCR comes from a young man in good health. Some clones in this sample may be carry-over from other donors' samples. The V and J genes are TRBV2 and TRBJ2-7; 9 positions agree with TRBD2. The CDR3 reads CASRDGLARYEQYF. For the CDR3, the DNA is TGTGCCAGCAGAGACGGACTAGCGCGCTACGAGCAGTACTTC.